The TCR beta chain described here comes from a study of shared T cell receptors in the human thymus. Here immunoSEQ multiplex PCR was the method, and the copy in TCRdb shows in-frame clones only, minus some. Here the sample spans 630,000 or so clones, around 87% being singletons. This CDR3 spans 17 amino acids. Germline V lookup: CDR1 LNHNV, CDR2 YYDKDF (reference sequence). Trimming shortened V by 1 base and J by 0 bases, and 15 bases separated the two germline ends. The sample also formed part of further work on human thymus T cells. In that study: Corrective surgery for congenital heart defects was being performed on the healthy Finnish infants who were the donors. Surgeons resected thymus tissue during corrective heart surgery.

This sequence originates from a boy under three years old with a congenital heart defect. Sequencing was carried out using thymocytes. The chain couples TRBV15 to TRBJ1-2, with D perhaps matching TRBD1 (5 bases). The CDR3 protein is CATSRGAGGEANYGYTF. The CDR3 DNA is TGTGCCACCAGCAGAGGGGCGGGGGGGGAAGCTAACTATGGCTACACCTTC.